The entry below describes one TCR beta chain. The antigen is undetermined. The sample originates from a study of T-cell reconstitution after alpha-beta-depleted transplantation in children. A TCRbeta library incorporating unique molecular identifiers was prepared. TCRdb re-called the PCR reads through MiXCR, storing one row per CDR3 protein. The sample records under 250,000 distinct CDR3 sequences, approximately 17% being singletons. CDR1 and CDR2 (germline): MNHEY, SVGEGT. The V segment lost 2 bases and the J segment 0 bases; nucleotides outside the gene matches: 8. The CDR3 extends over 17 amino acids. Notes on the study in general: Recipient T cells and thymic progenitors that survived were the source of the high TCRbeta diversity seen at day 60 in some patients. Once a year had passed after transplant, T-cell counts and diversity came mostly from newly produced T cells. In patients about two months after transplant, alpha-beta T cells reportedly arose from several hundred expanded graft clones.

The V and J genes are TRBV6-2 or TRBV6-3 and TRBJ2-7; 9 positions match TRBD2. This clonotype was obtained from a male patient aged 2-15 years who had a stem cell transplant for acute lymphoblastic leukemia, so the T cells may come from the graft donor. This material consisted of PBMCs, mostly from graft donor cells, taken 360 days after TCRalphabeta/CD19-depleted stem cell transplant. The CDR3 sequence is CASSYPSSGVSSYEQYF. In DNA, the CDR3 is TGTGCCAGCAGTTACCCCTCTAGCGGGGTTAGCTCCTACGAGCAGTACTTC.